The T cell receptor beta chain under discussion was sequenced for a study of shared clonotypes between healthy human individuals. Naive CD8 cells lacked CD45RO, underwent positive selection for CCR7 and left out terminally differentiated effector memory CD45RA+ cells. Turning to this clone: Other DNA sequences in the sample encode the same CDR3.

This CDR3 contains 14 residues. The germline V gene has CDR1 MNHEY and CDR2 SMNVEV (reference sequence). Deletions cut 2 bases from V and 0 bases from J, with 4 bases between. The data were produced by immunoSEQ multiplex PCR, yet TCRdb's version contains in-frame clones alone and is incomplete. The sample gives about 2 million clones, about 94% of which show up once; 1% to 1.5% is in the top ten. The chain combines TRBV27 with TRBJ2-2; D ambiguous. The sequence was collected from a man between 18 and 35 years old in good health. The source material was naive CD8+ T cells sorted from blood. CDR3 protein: CASSLGANTGELFF. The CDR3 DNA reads TGTGCCAGCAGTTTAGGAGCGAACACCGGGGAGCTGTTTTTT.